Here is one TCR beta chain with its context. The time point: pre-treatment baseline. The table came from immunoSEQ multiplex PCR; TCRdb's copy has only in-frame clones and leaves some out. The sample includes some 9,400 clones, 80% to 90% of them seen just once. CDR3 length: 15 amino acids. The germline CDR1 and CDR2 sequences are MNHEY and SVGAGI. Trimming cost V 6 bases and J 2 bases; bases outside gene matches: 5. The data derive from a study of blood T cell dynamics during melanoma immunotherapy. Study overall: Standard first-line treatment here was pembrolizumab or nivolumab plus ipilimumab in metastatic melanoma.

The receptor was derived from a human donor with melanoma. This sample comprised blood, obtained from a patient treated with checkpoint blockade. The chain links TRBV6-5 to TRBJ2-1; TRBD1 agrees at 9 bases. CDR3 loop: CASRPTGGTYNEQFF. In DNA, the CDR3 is TGTGCCAGCAGGCCTACAGGGGGCACCTACAATGAGCAGTTCTTC.